This TCR beta chain was recovered during a study of beta chain features in type 1 diabetes. Study background: Healthy donors and patients showed comparable age, gender and cell yields. Researchers looked at some 99 million sorted cells across all samples.

CDR3 length: 12 residues. The V and J ends lost 8 bases and 5 bases respectively, with 12 bases between them. Germline-derived CDR1 and CDR2 are MDHEN and SYDVKM. Study-wide points: The naive, central memory and Treg TCRB repertoires showed an apparent similarity that was greater among patients than among healthy donors. TCRB CDR3s were moderately but significantly shorter in Type 1 diabetes patients in all four CD4+ subsets. Overrepresentation of cells with high TCR expression could result from cDNA sequencing.

Isolated RNA was reverse transcribed in full, so expressed TCRB transcripts were sequenced. TCRdb's table, derived via immunoSEQ multiplex PCR, lists solely in-frame clones and lacks some. The sample has about 250,000 clones; approximately 10% are singletons. Note on this clone: Its specificity is not known.

This TCR was recovered from a man aged 30 to 45 with type 1 diabetes. The sequenced material came from naive CD4+ T cells from blood. The J gene is TRBJ2-5, the V gene TRBV28; the D is unclear. Here the CDR3 DNA reads TGTGCCAGCTGGTCCGCACGGGAGACCCAGTACTTC. This sequence encodes CASWSARETQYF.